The clone carrying this T cell receptor beta chain was seen a handful of times. The antigen is undetermined. The CDR3 totals 16 residues. Germline assignment: CDR1 LGHNA and CDR2 YSLEER. The V and J ends lost 3 bases and 0 bases respectively, with 13 bases between them. This record belongs to a study of T-cell memory formation after mild COVID-19. Across the study: Largely donor-specific TCR clusters were found. Whole-study findings and limits: Confirmation was lacking for SARS-CoV-2 specificity of second-wave clones that peaked on day 37. In pre-infection memory, a portion of responding clones appeared, which suggested that cross-reactive memory joined.

TCRdb passed the 5' RACE reads through MiXCR, listing each CDR3 protein once. The sample consists of about 320,000 distinct CDR3 sequences, 13% to 15% of them appearing once. This TCR was recovered from a man younger than 35 who had mild COVID-19 (a few samples of this study predate the infection). Cell type and time point are not known. The chain uses TRBV4-3 and TRBJ2-3; tentatively, D is TRBD1 (6 bases). The sequenced material came from PBMCs or a T cell subset sorted from them (not recorded which). CDR3 nucleotide sequence: TGCGCCAGCAGCCAGGAAGTGGACAGTAGCACAGATACGCAGTATTTT. It yields the protein CASSQEVDSSTDTQYF.